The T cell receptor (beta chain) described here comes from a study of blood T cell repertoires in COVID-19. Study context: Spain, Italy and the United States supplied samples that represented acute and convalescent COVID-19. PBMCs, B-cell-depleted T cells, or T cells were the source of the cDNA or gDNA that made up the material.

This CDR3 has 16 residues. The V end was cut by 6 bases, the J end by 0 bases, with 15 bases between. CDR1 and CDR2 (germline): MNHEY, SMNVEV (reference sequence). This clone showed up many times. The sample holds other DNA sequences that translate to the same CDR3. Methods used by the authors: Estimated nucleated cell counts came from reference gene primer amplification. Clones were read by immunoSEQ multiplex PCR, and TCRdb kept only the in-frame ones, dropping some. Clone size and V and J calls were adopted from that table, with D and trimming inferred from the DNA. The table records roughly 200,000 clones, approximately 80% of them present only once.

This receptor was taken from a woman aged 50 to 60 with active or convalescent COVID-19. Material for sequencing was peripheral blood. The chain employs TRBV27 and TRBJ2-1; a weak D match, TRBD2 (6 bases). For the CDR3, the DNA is TGTGCCAGCAGCCTCTCGGGGAGGAGCTCCTACAATGAGCAGTTCTTC. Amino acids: CASSLSGRSSYNEQFF.